A single T cell receptor (beta chain) is shown here with its context. Antigen specificity is unknown. Assay: immunoSEQ multiplex PCR; the TCRdb copy retains only in-frame clones and omits some. Among over 2 million clones listed, 95% were seen once. The data were taken from a study of shared clonotypes between healthy human individuals. Study-level findings and limits: Donors were few, which limited the genetic and exposure-history diversity represented.

Germline values: CDR1 SGDLS, CDR2 YYNGEE. Trimming left V 4 bases short and J 0 bases short, with 16 bases between. The CDR3 length is 17 residues. The chain couples TRBV9 to TRBJ1-4; D possibly corresponds to TRBD1 (6 bases). The receptor comes from a man aged 18 to 35 in good health. Material: naive CD4+ T cells sorted from blood. Subset denoted: CD45RA+ positively selected. The CDR3 DNA reads TGTGCCAGCAGCACCGGACAGCGACTCACAACTAATGAAAAACTGTTTTTT. It codes for CASSTGQRLTTNEKLFF.